The text below deals with one TCR beta chain. The antigen remains unidentified. Germline loops: CDR1 SGHVS, CDR2 FQNEAQ. Unmatched junction bases numbered 4, after V lost 7 bases and J lost 3 bases. The CDR3 is 13 amino acids. This entry belongs to a study of cytomegalovirus exposure and HLA in healthy donors. Study conclusions and caveats: CMV antigen specificity was confirmed in vitro for three CMV-associated chains. In a later analysis, DRB1 alleles had the most associated TCRs; HLA-C alleles the fewest. The classifier was said to identify cytomegalovirus status with high specificity and sensitivity. Productive status was seen about 90% or about 30% of the time for most TCR beta V segments in an earlier analysis.

The PCR ran on 60 Vbeta and 13 Jbeta primers. Only in-frame clones appear in the TCRdb table, and some are missing; sequencing was by immunoSEQ multiplex PCR. The repertoire holds some 200,000 clones, with roughly 84% as singletons. Material: PBMCs. The sequence derives from a girl under three years old in good health and CMV-seronegative. The chain has TRBV7-8 and TRBJ1-2; TRBD1 agrees at 8 bases. CDR3 sequence reads: CASTPTGDYGYTF. The CDR3 DNA reads TGTGCCAGCACCCCGACAGGGGACTATGGCTACACCTTC.